The TCR beta chain under discussion was sequenced for a study of blood T cells in healthy people across ages. Study-level results: Samples with more naive T cells showed higher observed beta diversity. Long-lived donors carried more naive CD4+ cells and greater diversity than aged donors.

CDR1 LGHNA and CDR2 YNFKEQ come from the germline V gene. The V end was cut by 1 base, the J end by 4 bases, with 7 bases between. The CDR3 contains 13 residues. This clonotype was counted only a few times. Its antigen is unidentified. Next came a second PCR, run for about 7 to 11 cycles, which used a sample-barcoded 5' primer along with a J-beta primer mix. At least 2.5 million CDR3-containing paired-end reads were obtained per sample. TCRdb re-called the 5' RACE reads through MiXCR, storing one row per CDR3 protein. The sample holds more than 650,000 distinct CDR3 sequences, about 53% seen once. The individuals who served as donors were healthy Caucasians living in Russia, aged roughly 6 to 90.

The receptor's source is an elderly man in good health. Material: blood. This rearrangement joins TRBV4-2 to TRBJ2-5; D may be TRBD2 (6 bases). The DNA of the CDR3 is TGTGCCAGCAGCCAAGCGGGAGCAGAGACCCAGTACTTC. Translation: CASSQAGAETQYF.